This T cell receptor (beta chain) was captured in a study of tumor-infiltrating lymphocytes in primary liver carcinoma (dated by TCRdb to about 2017). About the investigation overall: Of the five patients, three men and two women aged 30 to 69 years, four had hepatocellular carcinoma and one had combined HCC and intrahepatic cholangiocarcinoma. The tumors of the five patients were staged as T1-T3 N0M0, with maximum diameters ranging from 4.2 to 10 cm. Roughly 3.5 to 7.13 million productive TCRbeta reads were obtained per sample, and no significant difference in read depth was found between tissue types. TCRbeta repertoire sequencing, expression microarrays and whole-exome sequencing were combined in the study across five regions of each liver tumor, with adjacent normal tissue and blood also included. A total of approximately 35 specimens from 5 patients underwent TCRbeta repertoire sequencing, comprising 25 or so tumor regions, 5 adjacent noncancerous liver tissues and 5 peripheral blood samples. High reproducibility was observed for the technical replicate repertoires, with mean shared-clone rates around 0.9 and correlation coefficients above 0.98. General findings and caveats noted by the study authors: Pairs of tumor regions showed greater repertoire overlap (mean around 35%) than tumor-adjacent pairs (roughly 17%) or tumor-blood pairs (about 14%), which is consistent with antigen-driven expansion. Bulk unsorted samples precluded comparing CD4+ and CD8+ T cell repertoires. Only the TCR beta chain was sequenced, so true repertoire diversity is likely underestimated because unpaired alpha chains were not captured. Only 4 or 5 patients were included in the study, and the authors note that the findings should be validated in a larger study. A significantly larger repertoire fraction was made up by the top 250 clones in tumors than in blood (p = 0.039).

Total RNA and DNA were co-extracted without cell sorting from approximately 20-30 mg of bulk tissue using the AllPrep DNA/RNA mini kit. Between November 2015 and March 2016, roughly 5 patients in China with histopathologically diagnosed primary liver carcinoma had their tumors surgically resected. Patients had chronic HBV infection and were treatment-naive at sampling. Each fresh piece of tumor and adjacent tissue was cut in two, with one half stored in RNAlater at -80 degrees C and the other half sent for histology. Using a constant-region primer and ProtoScript II reverse transcriptase, TCRbeta-specific cDNA was reverse-transcribed from 400 to 550 ng total RNA. The TCRbeta libraries were prepared through three rounds of nested multiplex PCR following a slightly modified ARM-PCR procedure. Sample barcodes and Illumina adapters were added in a final 25-cycle PCR using Deep VentR polymerase. Before sequencing, amplicons between 200 and 500 bp were purified from gel using a QIAquick gel extraction kit. TCRbeta amplicons were sequenced on an Illumina HiSeq 2500 with 250-bp paired-end reads. As for the authors' bioinformatics: To recover full CDR3 sequences, reads were quality-trimmed using Trimmomatic v0.33 and paired reads were then merged using FLASH v1.2.11. V, D and J germline segments were assigned to the rearranged TCRbeta sequences using MiGEC v1.2.1b. Clonotype statistics and Shannon-Wiener diversity indices were calculated with VDJtools v1.0.0. Except for diversity analysis, only each sample's 250 most abundant clonotypes were used in subsequent analyses to reduce sampling bias. The public sequencing data were trimmed at Q25 with fastp and processed into clonotypes with MiXCR by TCRdb, which kept only in-frame beta chains. For every CDR3 protein sequence, its rows merge into one entry that carries the most common genes and DNA. These V and J calls are TCRdb output, not the study's own analysis. Recorded for this sample are around 80,000 distinct CDR3 sequences; 69% of them occurred a single time. Jointly, the top ten make up about 26% of the sample.

For this clonotype: The antigen this receptor binds is unknown. Compared with germline, one end of the junction differs, possibly owing to a read error.

The receptor was derived from a man in his forties or fifties with primary liver carcinoma and hepatitis B virus infection. Sequenced input: tumor-adjacent normal liver tissue.

At the DNA level, the sequence is TGTGCCACCAGCTTATACGGGGGTAGCACAGATATGCAGTATTTT. It is translated as CATSLYGGSTDMQYF. The V and J segments used are TRBV11-2 and TRBJ2-3; the D segment could be TRBD2, given 6 matching bases. Counted from cysteine to phenylalanine, this CDR3 has 15 amino acids. The DNA shown is the 45-base CDR3, in frame from base 1. CDR1 and CDR2 are drawn from the germline V gene: SGHAT, FQNNGV. The entire variable domain, with the stretches around the CDR3 drawn from the reference TRBV11-2 and TRBJ2-3 proteins, is EAGVAQSPRYKIIEKRQSVAFWCNPISGHATLYWYQQILGQGPKLLIQFQNNGVVDDSQLPKDRFSAERLKGVDSTLKIQPAKLEDSAVYLCATSLYGGSTDMQYFGPGTRLTVL.